This is a list of T cell receptor beta chains from one sample in a study of radiation and T cells in renal cell carcinoma. Sequenced by immunoSEQ multiplex PCR; TCRdb stores in-frame clones only, minus some. Of around 100,000 clones in the sample, 70% to 85% were seen once. The sample in question was blood, obtained from a patient whose treatment included radiotherapy and nephrectomy. These receptors all come from a man aged 60 to 69 with renal cell carcinoma. Each CDR3 is given with its conserved first and last residue. D genes are given only for firm matches. Clone size appears in some rows only: once, few, many, or a class for an expanded clone.

j_call: TRBJ2-2
v_call: TRBV5-1
d_call: .
clone_size: .
cdr3_aa: CASSLGGTGELFF
cdr3_nt: TGCGCCAGCAGCTTGGGAGGTACCGGGGAGCTGTTTTTT

j_call: TRBJ1-2
v_call: TRBV7-8
d_call: .
clone_size: .
cdr3_aa: CASSLGRTAGDYGYTF
cdr3_nt: TGTGCCAGCAGCCTGGGGAGGACAGCCGGCGACTATGGCTACACCTTC

j_call: TRBJ2-2
v_call: TRBV11-3
d_call: .
clone_size: .
cdr3_aa: CASSLTALKTGELFF
cdr3_nt: TGTGCCAGCAGCTTAACGGCTTTGAAGACCGGGGAGCTGTTTTTT

j_call: TRBJ2-7
v_call: TRBV6-6
d_call: TRBD1
clone_size: .
cdr3_aa: CASSYSAGQGREQYF
cdr3_nt: TGTGCCAGCAGTTACTCTGCGGGACAGGGGAGAGAGCAGTACTTC

j_call: TRBJ2-1
v_call: TRBV6-1
d_call: .
clone_size: .
cdr3_aa: CASSEAVPFF
cdr3_nt: TGTGCCAGCAGTGAAGCGGTTCCGTTCTTC

j_call: TRBJ2-5
v_call: TRBV2
d_call: .
clone_size: .
cdr3_aa: CASSVSGFGGAGPETQYF
cdr3_nt: TGTGCCAGCAGTGTGTCCGGGTTCGGGGGCGCAGGGCCGGAGACCCAGTACTTC

j_call: TRBJ2-1
v_call: TRBV9
d_call: TRBD2
clone_size: .
cdr3_aa: CASSVAGREGEQFF
cdr3_nt: TGTGCCAGCAGCGTAGCTGGCAGGGAGGGTGAGCAGTTCTTC

j_call: TRBJ1-2
v_call: TRBV28
d_call: TRBD1
clone_size: .
cdr3_aa: CASSRDRVGGYTF
cdr3_nt: TGTGCCAGCAGTCGAGACAGGGTTGGTGGCTACACCTTC

j_call: TRBJ2-7
v_call: TRBV28
d_call: .
clone_size: .
cdr3_aa: CASNDPGDAHEQYF
cdr3_nt: TGTGCCAGCAACGACCCCGGCGATGCCCACGAGCAGTACTTC

j_call: TRBJ2-5
v_call: TRBV28
d_call: TRBD1
clone_size: .
cdr3_aa: CASRDRGLRETQYF
cdr3_nt: TGTGCCAGCAGAGACAGGGGGCTCAGAGAGACCCAGTACTTC

j_call: TRBJ2-7
v_call: TRBV27
d_call: .
clone_size: .
cdr3_aa: CASSLRGYPYEQYF
cdr3_nt: TGTGCCAGCAGTTTAAGGGGGTACCCCTACGAGCAGTACTTC

j_call: TRBJ2-7
v_call: TRBV12-5
d_call: TRBD1
clone_size: .
cdr3_aa: CASGLAGGEQYF
cdr3_nt: TGTGCTAGTGGTTTGGCAGGGGGCGAGCAGTACTTC

j_call: TRBJ1-2
v_call: TRBV6-5
d_call: TRBD1
clone_size: .
cdr3_aa: CASSVRDRGGYTF
cdr3_nt: TGTGCCAGCAGTGTACGGGACAGAGGCGGCTACACCTTC

j_call: TRBJ2-3
v_call: TRBV6-5
d_call: TRBD2
clone_size: few
cdr3_aa: CASSYISGKVTQYF
cdr3_nt: TGTGCCAGCAGTTATATCAGCGGGAAAGTTACGCAGTATTTT

j_call: TRBJ1-2
v_call: TRBV10-2
d_call: TRBD1
clone_size: once
cdr3_aa: CASSVDRGSYGYTF
cdr3_nt: TGCGCCAGCAGCGTGGACAGGGGGAGCTATGGCTACACCTTC

j_call: TRBJ2-2
v_call: TRBV25-1
d_call: .
clone_size: many
cdr3_aa: CASKLGGELFF
cdr3_nt: TGTGCCAGCAAACTAGGCGGGGAGCTGTTTTTT

j_call: TRBJ2-1
v_call: TRBV11-3
d_call: TRBD2
clone_size: .
cdr3_aa: CASSPSAGGIYNEQFF
cdr3_nt: TGTGCCAGCAGCCCCTCAGCGGGAGGTATCTACAATGAGCAGTTCTTC

j_call: TRBJ2-1
v_call: TRBV7-9
d_call: .
clone_size: .
cdr3_aa: CASSLGTPTDEQFF
cdr3_nt: TGTGCCAGCAGCTTAGGAACCCCTACCGATGAGCAGTTCTTC